The subject of this entry is one T cell receptor (beta chain). This sample was taken from a study of technical replicates of blood from a handful of donors. TCRdb's table, derived via immunoSEQ multiplex PCR, lists solely in-frame clones and lacks some. This table has fewer than 95,000 clones, roughly 90% appearing once. This TCR was recovered from a human donor in good health. Sequencing was carried out using T cells isolated from PBMCs.

The CDR3, as DNA: TGTGCCTGGAGTAACCCAGGGAATGGCTACACCTTC. Translating it yields CAWSNPGNGYTF. The V call is TRBV30, the J call TRBJ1-2; TRBD1 is a possible D gene (5 bases). Germline V gives CDR1 GTSNPN, CDR2 SVGIG (reference sequence). The CDR3 is made up of 12 amino acids. Trimming left V 2 bases short and J 6 bases short, with 10 bases between.